A selection of T cell receptor beta chains follows, all from one sample in a study of regulatory T cells in long-lasting Graves disease. TCRdb re-called the multiplex PCR reads through MiXCR, storing one row per CDR3 protein. The profile shows hundreds of thousands of distinct CDR3 sequences, about 16% of them singletons. The data also belong to a second study, concerning T cells in Graves' hyperthyroidism and ophthalmopathy.

The material was peripheral blood mononuclear cells (PBMCs), obtained at new diagnosis, from a patient treated with antithyroid drugs. These receptors all stem from a woman younger than 45 with Graves disease. CDR3s include the opening cysteine and the closing phenylalanine or tryptophan. D genes are given only for firm matches. Where a row states a size, it is once, few, many or the class of an expanded clone; other rows omit it.

clone size: NA; J gene: TRBJ2-5; D gene: NA; V gene: TRBV5-1; CDR3 DNA: TGCGCCAGCAGCTTCGGCCAAGTGACCCAGTACTTC; CDR3 protein: CASSFGQVTQYF
clone size: NA; J gene: TRBJ1-3; D gene: NA; V gene: TRBV7-9; CDR3 DNA: TGTGCCAGCAGCCTGGACCTGTCATCCACCATATATTTT; CDR3 protein: CASSLDLSSTIYF
clone size: NA; J gene: TRBJ2-2; D gene: NA; V gene: TRBV20-1; CDR3 DNA: TGCAGTGCTCTGGGGGGCGGTAGCACCGGGGAGCTGTTTTTT; CDR3 protein: CSALGGGSTGELFF
clone size: many; J gene: TRBJ1-2; D gene: NA; V gene: TRBV7-2; CDR3 DNA: TGTGCCAGCAGCTTGGATGGTTGGAGTGGCTACACCTTC; CDR3 protein: CASSLDGWSGYTF
clone size: many; J gene: TRBJ2-2; D gene: NA; V gene: TRBV2; CDR3 DNA: TGTGCCAGCAGTTCGGACAGGAACACCGGGGAGCTGTTTTTT; CDR3 protein: CASSSDRNTGELFF
clone size: many; J gene: TRBJ1-4; D gene: TRBD1; V gene: TRBV2; CDR3 DNA: TGTGCCAGCAGTAACAGGGGCACTAATGAAAAACTGTTTTTT; CDR3 protein: CASSNRGTNEKLFF
clone size: many; J gene: TRBJ2-7; D gene: NA; V gene: TRBV28; CDR3 DNA: TGTGCCAGCAGTTTATTGGCAGGGCGGTACGAGCAGTACTTC; CDR3 protein: CASSLLAGRYEQYF
clone size: few; J gene: TRBJ1-4; D gene: NA; V gene: TRBV28; CDR3 DNA: TGTGCCAGCAAGTCCGGGGGGGGGACTAATGAAAAACTGTTTTTT; CDR3 protein: CASKSGGGTNEKLFF
clone size: once; J gene: TRBJ2-7; D gene: TRBD2; V gene: TRBV18; CDR3 DNA: TGTGCCAGCTCACCCCAACCGGGACTAGCGGGAGTCGAGCAGTACTTC; CDR3 protein: CASSPQPGLAGVEQYF
clone size: few; J gene: TRBJ2-2; D gene: NA; V gene: TRBV7-9; CDR3 DNA: TGTGCCAGCACCGTGGCGGGTGGGACCGGGGAGCTGTTTTTT; CDR3 protein: CASTVAGGTGELFF
clone size: NA; J gene: TRBJ2-1; D gene: NA; V gene: TRBV5-4; CDR3 DNA: TGTGCCAGCAGCTTGGGAAATGCAAATGAGCAGTTCTTC; CDR3 protein: CASSLGNANEQFF
clone size: NA; J gene: TRBJ2-1; D gene: NA; V gene: TRBV6-4; CDR3 DNA: TGTGCCATGAAGGACCCTTGGAGGGATGAGCAGTTCTTC; CDR3 protein: CAMKDPWRDEQFF
clone size: many; J gene: TRBJ1-2; D gene: NA; V gene: TRBV2; CDR3 DNA: TGTGCCAGCCCCCAAGGTGGCAGGGATAACAGCTATGGCTACACCTTC; CDR3 protein: CASPQGGRDNSYGYTF
clone size: many; J gene: TRBJ2-2; D gene: NA; V gene: TRBV29-1; CDR3 DNA: TGCAGCGCCGCCAGAACCAACACCGGGGAGCTGTTTTTT; CDR3 protein: CSAARTNTGELFF
clone size: NA; J gene: TRBJ2-7; D gene: NA; V gene: TRBV20-1; CDR3 DNA: TGCAGTGCTAGCGCTTCAGAGACAGTCTACGAGCAGTACTTC; CDR3 protein: CSASASETVYEQYF
clone size: many; J gene: TRBJ2-7; D gene: TRBD1; V gene: TRBV28; CDR3 DNA: TGTGCCAGCAGCGTCAGGGGGTACGAGCAGTACTTC; CDR3 protein: CASSVRGYEQYF
clone size: NA; J gene: TRBJ2-7; D gene: TRBD2; V gene: TRBV3-1; CDR3 DNA: TGTGCCAGCAGCCAAGTGCCTAGCGGGGACTACGAGCAGTACTTC; CDR3 protein: CASSQVPSGDYEQYF
clone size: many; J gene: TRBJ2-3; D gene: TRBD2; V gene: TRBV7-2; CDR3 DNA: TGTGCCAGCAGCTCTACCACGGGGGGGAGGTGGACAGATACGCAGTATTTT; CDR3 protein: CASSSTTGGRWTDTQYF
clone size: NA; J gene: TRBJ2-5; D gene: NA; V gene: TRBV19; CDR3 DNA: TGTGCCAGTAGTATCCAGGGTCCAGCGGAGACCCAGTACTTC; CDR3 protein: CASSIQGPAETQYF
clone size: NA; J gene: TRBJ1-2; D gene: NA; V gene: TRBV28; CDR3 DNA: TGTGCCAGCAGAAAAGGGCAGTTTAACTATGGCTACACCTTC; CDR3 protein: CASRKGQFNYGYTF
clone size: few; J gene: TRBJ2-7; D gene: NA; V gene: TRBV4-1; CDR3 DNA: TGCGCCAGCAGCCAAGAACCCGCGGCAAAGTCCTACGAGCAGTACTTC; CDR3 protein: CASSQEPAAKSYEQYF
clone size: NA; J gene: TRBJ2-2; D gene: NA; V gene: TRBV20-1; CDR3 DNA: TGCAGTGCTAGTCGTCCCGGCGGCACCGGGGAGCTGTTTTTT; CDR3 protein: CSASRPGGTGELFF
clone size: many; J gene: TRBJ2-3; D gene: NA; V gene: TRBV11-2; CDR3 DNA: TGTGCCAGCAGCCCGACATTGGTCCTGGGAGGAAAAGATACGCAGTATTTT; CDR3 protein: CASSPTLVLGGKDTQYF
clone size: NA; J gene: TRBJ1-5; D gene: NA; V gene: TRBV10-3; CDR3 DNA: TGTGCCATCAGAACAGGGTCCAATCAGCCCCAGCATTTT; CDR3 protein: CAIRTGSNQPQHF
clone size: NA; J gene: TRBJ1-3; D gene: NA; V gene: TRBV7-9; CDR3 DNA: TGTGCCAGCAGCTTGTCTCAGCCTAACTCTGGAAACACCATATATTTT; CDR3 protein: CASSLSQPNSGNTIYF
clone size: NA; J gene: TRBJ2-5; D gene: NA; V gene: TRBV20-1; CDR3 DNA: TGCAGTGCGGGAGGCAGGGGACAAGAGACCCAGTACTTC; CDR3 protein: CSAGGRGQETQYF
clone size: many; J gene: TRBJ1-4; D gene: NA; V gene: TRBV6-2/TRBV6-3; CDR3 DNA: TGTGCCAGCTCCCAGGGACGGTATGAAAAACTGTTTTTT; CDR3 protein: CASSQGRYEKLFF
clone size: NA; J gene: TRBJ1-4; D gene: NA; V gene: TRBV14; CDR3 DNA: TGTGCCAGCAGCCAAGTGCGCCCGGACAGCAATGAAAAACTGTTTTTT; CDR3 protein: CASSQVRPDSNEKLFF
clone size: few; J gene: TRBJ2-5; D gene: NA; V gene: TRBV29-1; CDR3 DNA: TGCAGCGTTGAAGATGGTACAGGTCGGGGGGAGACCCAGTACTTC; CDR3 protein: CSVEDGTGRGETQYF
clone size: few; J gene: TRBJ2-7; D gene: NA; V gene: TRBV7-2; CDR3 DNA: TGTGCCAGCGGCTTACGTCCCGGGTCGGTCTCCGAGCAGTACTTC; CDR3 protein: CASGLRPGSVSEQYF
clone size: NA; J gene: TRBJ2-7; D gene: NA; V gene: TRBV19; CDR3 DNA: TGTGCCAGTAGTATAGCCAATGCGGGACCTGGTCGGGACGAGCAGTACTTC; CDR3 protein: CASSIANAGPGRDEQYF
clone size: NA; J gene: TRBJ2-7; D gene: NA; V gene: TRBV5-6; CDR3 DNA: TGTGCCAGCAGCTTGGAACCGTCTAACGAGCAGTACTTC; CDR3 protein: CASSLEPSNEQYF
clone size: NA; J gene: TRBJ2-7; D gene: TRBD1; V gene: TRBV28; CDR3 DNA: TGTGCCAGCAGTTCAGGCGGGACAGGGAACTACGAGCAGTACTTC; CDR3 protein: CASSSGGTGNYEQYF
clone size: many; J gene: TRBJ1-2; D gene: NA; V gene: TRBV2; CDR3 DNA: TGTGCCAGCAAGGTGGAGACAGGAGTAGATGGCTACACCTTC; CDR3 protein: CASKVETGVDGYTF
clone size: NA; J gene: TRBJ2-1; D gene: TRBD1; V gene: TRBV5-1; CDR3 DNA: TGCGCCAGCGGCTTGGTGGGACAGGGGGTGAATGAGCAGTTCTTC; CDR3 protein: CASGLVGQGVNEQFF
clone size: few; J gene: TRBJ2-3; D gene: TRBD1; V gene: TRBV7-2; CDR3 DNA: TGTGCCAGCAACCCACCTCCGGGACAGGGGAAACCAGATACGCAGTATTTT; CDR3 protein: CASNPPPGQGKPDTQYF